The clone carrying this TCR beta chain was seen a few times. Antigen unknown. Germline CDR1 KGHDR, CDR2 SFDVKD. Trimming stripped 1 base from V and 7 bases from J, with 3 bases between. The CDR3 totals 11 residues. Once obtained from cultured CD4+ T cells, the DNA was sequenced using the Oncomine TCR Beta short-read assay. Investigators obtained genomic DNA by extraction from cultured CD4+ T cells. TCRdb used MiXCR to reprocess the PCR reads, holding one entry per CDR3 protein. This repertoire shows 6,500 to 10,000 distinct CDR3 sequences, about two thirds found once; its top ten account for 15% to 20%. This sample was taken from a study of vaccination and CD4 T cells after COVID-19. Study-wide context: Overlapping SARS-CoV-2, HCoV-NL63, HCoV-OC43 and HCoV-229E spike peptides were used to stimulate cells.

As to treatment: approximately nine-day PBMC culture with coronavirus spike peptide pools or control peptides (ViraFEST assay). The study, taken as a whole, reports: Median SARS-CoV-2-reactive clonotypes rose from approximately 23 to 38, not significantly.

The chain employs TRBV24-1 and TRBJ1-1; D uncertain. The input for sequencing was cultured CD4+ T cells from blood, taken after SARS-CoV-2 vaccination. This TCR derives from a human donor with COVID-19. CDR3 residues: CATSDFGEAFF. Written as DNA, the CDR3 is TGTGCCACCAGTGATTTTGGTGAAGCTTTCTTT.